A selection of T cell receptor beta chains follows, all from one sample in a study of T-cell reconstitution after alpha-beta-depleted transplantation in children. TCRdb recomputed calls from the PCR reads with MiXCR, one row per CDR3 protein. The top ten hold 4% to 5.5% of the sample, which has hundreds of thousands of distinct CDR3 sequences, approximately 24% seen once. The starting material was PBMCs, mostly from graft donor cells, obtained 360 days after TCRalphabeta/CD19-depleted stem cell transplant. All receptors derive from a female patient aged 2-15 years who had a stem cell transplant for congenital amegakaryocytic thrombocytopenia, so the T cells may come from the graft donor. Both conserved end residues are part of each CDR3. Fields, in order: J gene, V gene, D gene, clone size, CDR3 DNA, CDR3 protein. D genes are given only for firm matches. Clone size is given for some rows only: seen once, a few or many times, or a class if the clone is expanded.

J: TRBJ1-4; V: TRBV20-1; D: -; size: few; DNA: TGCAGTGCCATGACAGGAAGAAATGAAAAACTGTTTTTT; CDR3: CSAMTGRNEKLFF
J: TRBJ2-1; V: TRBV28; D: -; size: -; DNA: TGTGCCAGCACCCCCCAGGGAGTAGGGTTCAATGAGCAGTTCTTC; CDR3: CASTPQGVGFNEQFF
J: TRBJ2-3; V: TRBV20-1; D: TRBD2; size: many; DNA: TGCAGTGCCCCGAGGGAGGGAGGCACAGATACGCAGTATTTT; CDR3: CSAPREGGTDTQYF
J: TRBJ2-5; V: TRBV2; D: -; size: once; DNA: TGTGCCAGCAGGCCCCTTGCGAACCAAGAGACCCAGTACTTC; CDR3: CASRPLANQETQYF
J: TRBJ1-5; V: TRBV12-3/TRBV12-4; D: -; size: -; DNA: TGTGCCAGCAGTTTAATGGGGGTGAGTCAGCCCCAGCATTTT; CDR3: CASSLMGVSQPQHF
J: TRBJ2-7; V: TRBV5-1; D: -; size: few; DNA: TGCGCCAGCAGCTTGGGAGACGGAAACTCCTACGAGCAGTACTTC; CDR3: CASSLGDGNSYEQYF
J: TRBJ2-2; V: TRBV29-1; D: -; size: -; DNA: TGCAGCCTTCACCTAACTGGAGTTCGGCACACCGGGGAGCTGTTTTTT; CDR3: CSLHLTGVRHTGELFF
J: TRBJ2-5; V: TRBV28; D: -; size: few; DNA: TGTGCCAGCAGTTTTAGGTGGTCCGGGCTAGGAGAGACCCAGTACTTC; CDR3: CASSFRWSGLGETQYF
J: TRBJ1-3; V: TRBV4-1; D: -; size: -; DNA: TGCGCCAGCAGCCAAGTAGGACGCCCTGGAAACACCATATATTTT; CDR3: CASSQVGRPGNTIYF
J: TRBJ1-2; V: TRBV2; D: -; size: -; DNA: TGTGCCAGCAGTGAAGCGCCGCAGACCTATGGCTACACCTTC; CDR3: CASSEAPQTYGYTF
J: TRBJ2-1; V: TRBV5-1; D: -; size: -; DNA: TGCGCCAGCAGCTTGGTGCAGGGGCCCTACAATGAGCAGTTCTTC; CDR3: CASSLVQGPYNEQFF
J: TRBJ1-1; V: TRBV9; D: -; size: few; DNA: TGTGCCAGCAGCGTAACTTCAGGGTCAAACACTGAAGCTTTCTTT; CDR3: CASSVTSGSNTEAFF
J: TRBJ1-1; V: TRBV9; D: -; size: -; DNA: TGTGCCAGCAGCGGATCGCAGGGGTTCACTGAAGCTTTCTTT; CDR3: CASSGSQGFTEAFF
J: TRBJ2-3; V: TRBV12-3/TRBV12-4; D: -; size: few; DNA: TGTGCCAGCAGTTTGTTGGAAGGCACAGATACGCAGTATTTT; CDR3: CASSLLEGTDTQYF